Following are 5 T cell receptor beta chains from one sample sequenced in a study of CD8+ T cells in alopecia areata. Extraction and reverse transcription of RNA yielded cDNA as the sequencing template. Data came from immunoSEQ multiplex PCR; TCRdb stores just in-frame clones and leaves some out. The table records approximately 210,000 clones, approximately 56% of them present only once. Treatment reported: oral pan-JAK inhibitor, 5-10 mg twice daily. Sequenced material: CD4+ T cells sorted from blood, taken at week 4, from a patient treated with tofacitinib. The receptors were gathered from a human donor with alopecia areata.

This clone has only a few counts. The chain employs TRBV10-3 and TRBJ2-7, with D uncertain. Trimming took 6 bases from V and 3 from J, leaving 9 bases between them. The CDR3 extends over 12 amino acids. CDR1 is ENHRY, CDR2 SYGVKD, per germline. This CDR3 is CAISPGSYEQYF. In DNA form, the CDR3 reads TGTGCCATCAGCCCCGGCAGCTACGAGCAGTACTTC.

This clone appeared a single time. The V and J genes are TRBV9 and TRBJ1-2, with D tentatively TRBD1 (5 bases). V lost 4 bases and J 5 bases, leaving 15 bases between the germline ends. Germline values: CDR1 SGDLS, CDR2 YYNGEE. CDR3 length: 14 residues. CDR3: CASSPSGGEYGYTF. In nucleotides, the CDR3 is TGTGCCAGCAGCCCCTCGGGGGGAGAATATGGCTACACCTTC.

This clone was picked up a small number of times. The same CDR3 can be traced to other DNA sequences in this sample. This chain joins TRBV29-1 and TRBJ1-1, with a possible D match to TRBD1 (6 bases). This CDR3 has 12 residues. The germline gives CDR1 SQVTM, CDR2 ANQGSEA. Trimming left V 5 bases short and J 0 bases short, with 7 bases between. The CDR3, as DNA: TGCAGCGTTCAGGGGATGAACACTGAAGCTTTCTTT. This sequence encodes CSVQGMNTEAFF.

The rearrangement links TRBV7-9 to TRBJ2-1; possible D gene TRBD2, 6 bases. The CDR3 is made up of 18 amino acids. Looked up from germline, CDR1 is SEHNR and CDR2 is FQNEAQ (reference sequence). Deletions cut 4 bases from V and 0 bases from J, with 19 bases between. CDR3 sequence reads: CASSSTSWTTSSYNEQFF. For the CDR3, the DNA is TGTGCCAGCAGCTCAACTTCTTGGACTACCAGCTCCTACAATGAGCAGTTCTTC.

The sample holds a few counts of this clone. The chain joins TRBV30 to TRBJ2-1; TRBD2 agrees at 9 bases. This CDR3 has 15 amino acids. J gave up 10 bases and V 2 bases, and 12 bases lay outside the gene matches. Per germline, CDR1 GTSNPN and CDR2 SVGIG (reference sequence). DNA of the CDR3: TGTGCCTGGAGTAGGGAGACTAGCGGACGTGGGGAGCAGTTCTTC. Amino acids: CAWSRETSGRGEQFF.